Here is one T cell receptor beta chain with its context. Its antigen is undetermined. The CDR3 has 21 amino acids. The protocol was immunoSEQ multiplex PCR, while the TCRdb copy is restricted to in-frame clones and leaves out a portion. The table lists some 110,000 clones, around 89% of them singletons, with about 1.8% in the top ten. The sample is drawn from a study of cytomegalovirus exposure and HLA in healthy donors. Findings and limits, study-wide: The study labeled 164 TCR beta chains cytomegalovirus-associated. With high specificity and sensitivity, the classifier reportedly diagnosed cytomegalovirus status. Generally TCR sequences proved uncommon, though certain public TCRs appeared in numerous donors.

This chain connects TRBV12-1 to TRBJ1-2. TRBV12-1 is a pseudogene segment. This clonotype originated in a woman between 18 and 29 years old in good health and CMV-seropositive. The sequenced material came from PBMCs. The CDR3 DNA follows: TGTGCCAGCAGCTTTTCGGGGCGAACCAGGGAGGGTGGGCTGATGGACTATGGCTACACCTTC. It translates to CASSFSGRTREGGLMDYGYTF.